A single sample is the source of the 28 T cell receptor beta chains below, sequenced in a study of blood T cell repertoires in COVID-19. Assay: immunoSEQ multiplex PCR; the TCRdb copy retains only in-frame clones and omits some. The top ten clones hold 1.1% to 1.5% of a sample with 130,000 or so clones, roughly 80% of them seen once. Sequencing was carried out using peripheral blood. These receptors all stem from a man in his 60s with acute or convalescent COVID-19.

The rearrangement uses TRBV5-1 and TRBJ2-6, with D possibly matching TRBD1 (5 bases). Trimming took off 4 bases at V and 2 bases at J, with 16 bases between the two ends. The length of the CDR3 is 17 residues. Germline values: CDR1 SGHRS, CDR2 YFSETQ. The CDR3 here is CASSGQPTVPGANVLTF. The DNA of the CDR3 is TGCGCCAGCAGCGGACAACCTACCGTGCCTGGGGCCAACGTCCTGACTTTC. Drawing the rest from reference TRBV5-1 and TRBJ2-6, the complete variable domain is KAGVTQTPRYLIKTRGQQVTLSCSPISGHRSVSWYQQTPGQGLQFLFEYFSETQRNKGNFPGRFSGRQFSNSRSEMNVSTLELGDSALYLCASSGQPTVPGANVLTFGAGSRLTVL.

V is TRBV30 and J is TRBJ2-2, with no clear D. The germline gives CDR1 GTSNPN, CDR2 SVGIG (reference sequence). The CDR3 is 14 amino acids. V lost 0 bases to trimming and J lost 4 bases, with 9 bases between them. The CDR3, as DNA: TGTGCCTGGAGTGTACGACAATCCACCGGGGAGCTGTTTTTT. Its protein product is CAWSVRQSTGELFF. The full variable domain, in which reference TRBV30 and TRBJ2-2 provide the parts outside the CDR3, is SQTIHQWPATLVQPVGSPLSLECTVEGTSNPNLYWYRQAAGRGLQLLFYSVGIGQISSEVPQNLSASRPQDRQFILSSKKLLLSDSGFYLCAWSVRQSTGELFFGEGSRLTVL.

V gene TRBV29-1 combines with J gene TRBJ1-1, with 7 bases that match TRBD1. V shed 7 bases, J shed 5 bases, and the junction held 10 bases outside the gene matches. Germline V gene data show CDR1 as SQVTM and CDR2 as ANQGSEA. The CDR3 runs to 13 residues. CDR3 nucleotides: TGCAGCGCGAGACAGGGTGGGGATACTGAAGCTTTCTTT. Amino acids: CSARQGGDTEAFF. Complete variable domain (other parts from reference TRBV29-1 and TRBJ1-1): SAVISQKPSRDICQRGTSLTIQCQVDSQVTMMFWYRQQPGQSLTLIATANQGSEATYESGFVIDKFPISRPNLTFSTLTVSNMSPEDSSIYLCSARQGGDTEAFFGQGTRLTVV.

V is TRBV5-1 and J is TRBJ2-5, with 8 bases lining up with TRBD2. Germline CDR1 and CDR2: SGHRS and YFSETQ. Losses at the gene ends were 1 base for V and 2 bases for J; bases not matched to a gene: 4. This CDR3 is 15 amino acids long. This CDR3 is CASSLKRGRQETQYF. The CDR3 nucleotides are TGCGCCAGCAGCTTGAAGCGGGGGAGACAAGAGACCCAGTACTTC.

In its sample, this clone was seen once. The chain carries TRBV27 and TRBJ1-2, with 9 bases identical to TRBD1. V lost 8 bases, J lost 8 bases, and 12 bases stayed unmatched. The CDR3 contains 14 residues. Per the germline V gene, CDR1 is MNHEY and CDR2 is SMNVEV (reference sequence). CDR3 protein: CASFRGTGTGGYTF. The CDR3 DNA reads as TGTGCCAGCTTTAGAGGGACAGGGACTGGGGGCTACACCTTC.

The chain employs TRBV5-1 and TRBJ2-3; 9 positions match TRBD1. The CDR3 sequence is 15 residues long. The germline gives CDR1 SGHRS, CDR2 YFSETQ. Germline trimming cut 4 bases from V and 4 bases from J; bases unmatched to any gene: 7. CDR3 in amino acids: CASSPKGTGSDTQYF. CDR3 nucleotide sequence: TGCGCCAGCAGCCCGAAGGGGACAGGGTCAGATACGCAGTATTTT.

This clone showed up just a few times. This chain connects TRBV20-1 to TRBJ2-1, with D tentatively TRBD2 (5 bases). The CDR3 loop spans 14 amino acids. Germline CDR1 is DFQATT and CDR2 is SNEGSKA (reference sequence). Trimming left V 3 bases short and J 2 bases short, with 11 bases between. Here the CDR3 DNA reads TGCAGTGCTAGTCGGCTAGCAGCCTACAATGAGCAGTTCTTC. Protein product: CSASRLAAYNEQFF.

The count of this clone is one. This chain joins TRBV7-8 and TRBJ2-7, with TRBD2 identical over 12 bases. The CDR3 loop spans 14 amino acids. Per germline, CDR1 SGHVS and CDR2 FQNEAQ. V was pared by 1 base and J by 7 bases, with 2 bases of the junction left unmatched. The CDR3 DNA sequence: TGTGCCAGCAGCTTAGGACTAGCGGGAGTGGAGCAGTACTTC. Amino acid sequence: CASSLGLAGVEQYF.

A remark on this clone: Additional DNA sequences in this sample encode the identical CDR3. The genes are TRBV7-3 and TRBJ2-3; 11 bases agree with TRBD1. Germline CDR1 and CDR2: SGHTA and FQGTGA. There are 15 residues in the CDR3. V gave up 5 bases and J gave up 3 bases; unmatched junction bases: 4. This CDR3 reads CASSPDRGLTDTQYF. CDR3 nucleotide sequence: TGTGCCAGCAGCCCGGACAGGGGGCTGACAGATACGCAGTATTTT.

This chain links TRBV12-5 with TRBJ1-1; weak D call: TRBD1 (6 bases). The CDR3 loop spans 12 amino acids. Per germline, CDR1 LGHNT and CDR2 FRNRAP. The germline V and J ends were trimmed by 1 base and 10 bases, with 10 bases remaining between them. In DNA, the CDR3 is TGTGCTAGTGGTTTGGACGCGGGGGCAGCTTTCTTT. Protein product: CASGLDAGAAFF.

This chain uses TRBV6-5 with TRBJ1-1, with a possible D match to TRBD1 (6 bases). V lost 0 bases and J 6 bases, leaving 11 bases between the germline ends. The CDR3 sequence is 14 residues long. Per germline, CDR1 MNHEY and CDR2 SVGAGI. In nucleotides, the CDR3 is TGTGCCAGCAGTTACTCTCAGGGGCGGGCTGAAGCTTTCTTT. Protein sequence: CASSYSQGRAEAFF.

J is TRBJ2-3 and V is TRBV4-1; 9 positions agree with TRBD2. In germline, CDR1 is MGHRA, CDR2 YSYEKL. The CDR3 runs to 17 residues. Germline trimming cut 0 bases from V and 6 bases from J; bases unmatched to any gene: 10. CDR3 nucleotide sequence: TGCGCCAGCAGCCAAGAGGCCCCCGCGGGAGGGAAGGATACGCAGTATTTT. Protein sequence: CASSQEAPAGGKDTQYF.

The chain carries TRBV30 and TRBJ2-2, with D possibly matching TRBD2 (5 bases). The germline V and J ends were trimmed by 6 bases and 5 bases, with 13 bases remaining between them. Germline V gene sequence: CDR1 GTSNPN, CDR2 SVGIG (reference sequence). This CDR3 contains 13 residues. The CDR3 region is CACSIRGTGELFF. CDR3 in DNA: TGTGCCTGCAGCATCCGGGGAACCGGGGAGCTGTTTTTT.

The chain joins TRBV20-1 to TRBJ1-2; D may be TRBD1 (6 bases). Trimming took off 4 bases at V and 8 bases at J, with 11 bases between the two ends. CDR1 DFQATT and CDR2 SNEGSKA come from the germline V gene (reference sequence). The CDR3 has 11 amino acids. The CDR3 nucleotides read TGCAGTGCTAACAGGGTGGAAGGCTACACCTTC. It specifies CSANRVEGYTF.

V is TRBV10-2 and J is TRBJ2-1; 15 bases match TRBD2. CDR3 size: 17 residues. CDR1 and CDR2 from the germline V gene are WSHSY and SAAADI. The V and J ends lost 6 bases and 7 bases, in that order; junction bases with no gene match: 10. The CDR3 here is CASSPSGLAGGKNEQFF. CDR3 sequence (DNA): TGCGCCAGCAGCCCGTCCGGACTAGCGGGAGGGAAAAATGAGCAGTTCTTC.

The chain carries TRBV24-1 and TRBJ2-3; tentatively, D is TRBD1 (7 bases). The CDR3 sequence is 14 residues long. Germline V gives CDR1 KGHDR, CDR2 SFDVKD. V was shortened by 9 bases and J by 2 bases, with 14 bases between the two germline ends. The CDR3 is CATGQDYITDTQYF. The CDR3 DNA sequence: TGTGCCACCGGACAGGACTACATCACAGATACGCAGTATTTT.

This chain links TRBV30 with TRBJ2-3; the D is unclear. V lost 0 bases and J lost 1, with 2 bases in between. Germline CDR1 is GTSNPN and CDR2 is SVGIG (reference sequence). The CDR3 is 12 residues long. CDR3 sequence (DNA): TGTGCCTGGAGTGTCGGCACAGATACGCAGTATTTT. Protein sequence: CAWSVGTDTQYF.

Only a few counts were recorded for this clone. This chain connects TRBV7-6 to TRBJ2-5; 10 nucleotides line up with TRBD1. V was pared by 5 bases and J by 4 bases, with 7 bases of the junction left unmatched. The CDR3 loop spans 15 amino acids. In germline, CDR1 is SGHVS, CDR2 FNYEAQ. CDR3 bases: TGTGCCAGCAGCGACGGACAGGGGGAAGTAGAGACCCAGTACTTC. This translates into CASSDGQGEVETQYF.

This chain connects TRBV9 to TRBJ2-1; 8 bases map to TRBD2. This CDR3 spans 14 amino acids. V shed 4 bases, J shed 7 bases, and the junction held 7 bases outside the gene matches. Germline loops: CDR1 SGDLS, CDR2 YYNGEE. Here the CDR3 DNA reads TGTGCCAGCAGCTCCGCCGCGGGAGGAAATGAGCAGTTCTTC. As protein: CASSSAAGGNEQFF.

The chain carries TRBV6-5 and TRBJ2-2; perhaps TRBD2 as D (6 bases). The V end was cut by 4 bases, the J end by 4 bases, with 10 bases between. The CDR3 is 14 residues long. Germline CDR1 and CDR2: MNHEY and SVGAGI. The CDR3 region is CASSSGGFTGELFF. The DNA for the CDR3 is TGTGCCAGCAGTTCTGGGGGGTTCACCGGGGAGCTGTTTTTT.

The rearrangement links TRBV5-1 to TRBJ2-7; TRBD1 matches 7 bases. This CDR3 has 16 residues. V lost 0 bases to trimming and J lost 0 bases; unmatched junction nucleotides: 6. The germline gives CDR1 SGHRS, CDR2 YFSETQ. The CDR3, as DNA: TGCGCCAGCAGCTTGGAGGGACAGTGGAGCTCCTACGAGCAGTACTTC. Its translation is CASSLEGQWSSYEQYF. Using reference TRBV5-1 and TRBJ2-7 for the parts outside the CDR3, the full variable domain is KAGVTQTPRYLIKTRGQQVTLSCSPISGHRSVSWYQQTPGQGLQFLFEYFSETQRNKGNFPGRFSGRQFSNSRSEMNVSTLELGDSALYLCASSLEGQWSSYEQYFGPGTRLTVT.

This chain links TRBV9 with TRBJ2-1; 7 bases line up with TRBD1. Germline V lookup: CDR1 SGDLS, CDR2 YYNGEE. V lost 4 bases, J lost 9 bases, and 10 bases stayed unmatched. CDR3 length: 14 amino acids. CDR3 amino acids: CASSKGTVQGEQFF. CDR3 bases: TGTGCCAGCAGCAAGGGGACAGTGCAAGGTGAGCAGTTCTTC. The whole variable domain, remainder taken from reference TRBV9 and TRBJ2-1, is DSGVTQTPKHLITATGQRVTLRCSPRSGDLSVYWYQQSLDQGLQFLIQYYNGEERAKGNILERFSAQQFPDLHSELNLSSLELGDSALYFCASSKGTVQGEQFFGPGTRLTVL.

The V and J genes are TRBV5-1 and TRBJ2-3, with TRBD1 matching 8 bases. CDR3 length equals 15 residues. The germline CDR1 and CDR2 sequences are SGHRS and YFSETQ. V trimming: 4 bases; J trimming: 0 bases; junction bases outside the gene matches: 4. Written as DNA, the CDR3 is TGCGCCAGCAGCCACGGACAGGGTAGCACAGATACGCAGTATTTT. This gives the protein CASSHGQGSTDTQYF.

The chain is built from TRBV19 and TRBJ1-1, with TRBD1 matching 8 bases. The CDR3 consists of 16 residues. CDR1 is LNHDA, CDR2 SQIVND, per germline (reference sequence). J lost 4 bases, V lost 7 bases, and 14 bases had no gene match. The CDR3 loop reads CASKKGAGGRGTEAFF. For the CDR3, the DNA is TGTGCCAGTAAAAAAGGGGCAGGGGGCCGTGGCACTGAAGCTTTCTTT.

V usage is TRBV11-2 and J usage is TRBJ2-7, with TRBD2 identical over 12 bases. V lost 0 bases, J lost 8 bases, and 8 bases stayed unmatched. Germline lookup yields CDR1 SGHAT and CDR2 FQNNGV. The CDR3 has 16 residues. The CDR3 spells CASSLDRLAGVSQQYF. The DNA for the CDR3 is TGTGCCAGCAGCTTAGACCGACTAGCGGGAGTTTCCCAGCAGTACTTC.

This chain joins TRBV27 and TRBJ2-7, with D tentatively TRBD2 (5 bases). Per the germline V gene, CDR1 is MNHEY and CDR2 is SMNVEV (reference sequence). This CDR3 spans 15 amino acids. Trimming took off 0 bases at V and 4 bases at J, with 13 bases between the two ends. As DNA, the CDR3 is TGTGCCAGCAGTTTATCGATGGGGAGTGGGTACGAGCAGTACTTC. This encodes CASSLSMGSGYEQYF.

The chain recombines TRBV5-1 with TRBJ1-4; 10 bases agree with TRBD1. CDR1 and CDR2 from the germline V gene are SGHRS and YFSETQ. The CDR3 has 15 amino acids. The junction had 8 bases not matched to a gene; V was cut back by 4 bases and J by 8 bases. CDR3 coding DNA: TGCGCCAGCAGCCGATCCGGGACAGGGGACGAAAAACTGTTTTTT. Its translation: CASSRSGTGDEKLFF.

A single count supports this clone. The V and J genes are TRBV6-5 and TRBJ2-7; the D gene is possibly TRBD2 (6 bases). The ends were cut back, 6 bases at V and 4 bases at J, with 13 bases in the middle. Germline values: CDR1 MNHEY, CDR2 SVGAGI. CDR3 length: 13 residues. Written as DNA, the CDR3 is TGTGCCAGCAGAAAACTCGGGGGTTACGAGCAGTACTTC. This sequence encodes CASRKLGGYEQYF.